This T cell receptor (beta chain) emerged from a study of T-cell memory formation after mild COVID-19. TCRdb reprocessed the 5' RACE reads with MiXCR, giving one entry per CDR3 protein. The repertoire consists of roughly 450,000 distinct CDR3 sequences, with about 20% occurring once and the leading ten covering roughly 21%. This CDR3 comprises 15 residues. Trimming removed 6 bases from V and 8 bases from J; junction bases left unmatched: 15. The V gene's germline CDR1 is MDHEN and CDR2 SYDVKM. Study-level findings and limits: Of the contracting clones, CD4+ ones lay mainly in CM and EM, and CD8+ ones in EMRA. The pre-infection memory compartment contained some responding clones, suggesting cross-reactive memory joined.

Notes on this clonotype: The antigen remains undetermined.

Sequenced input: PBMCs or a T cell subset sorted from them (not recorded which). The chain employs TRBV28 and TRBJ1-1, with 7 bases identical to TRBD1. This sequence originates from a man between 18 and 29 years old who had mild COVID-19 (a few samples of this study predate the infection). Cell type and time point are not known. The DNA for the CDR3 is TGTGCCAGCAGCTCGATGGATGGGCAGGGGGTGGAAGCTTTCTTT. It codes for CASSSMDGQGVEAFF. Filled out from reference TRBV28 and TRBJ1-1, the complete variable domain reads DVKVTQSSRYLVKRTGEKVFLECVQDMDHENMFWYRQDPGLGLRLIYFSYDVKMKEKGDIPEGYSVSREKKERFSLILESASTNQTSMYLCASSSMDGQGVEAFFGQGTRLTVV.